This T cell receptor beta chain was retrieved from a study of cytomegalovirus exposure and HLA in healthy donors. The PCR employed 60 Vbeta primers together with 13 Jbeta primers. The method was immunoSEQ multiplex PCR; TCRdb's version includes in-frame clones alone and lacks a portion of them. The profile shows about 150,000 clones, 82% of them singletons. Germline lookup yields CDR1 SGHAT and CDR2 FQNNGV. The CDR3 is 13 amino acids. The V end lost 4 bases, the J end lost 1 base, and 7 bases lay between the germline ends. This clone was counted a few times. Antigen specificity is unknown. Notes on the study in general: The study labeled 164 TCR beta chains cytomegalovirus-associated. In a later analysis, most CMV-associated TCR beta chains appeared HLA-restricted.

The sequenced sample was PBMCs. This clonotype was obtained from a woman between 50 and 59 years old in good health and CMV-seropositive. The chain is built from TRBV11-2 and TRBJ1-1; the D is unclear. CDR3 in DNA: TGTGCCAGCAGCTCCGACTGGAACACTGAAGCTTTCTTT. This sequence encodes CASSSDWNTEAFF.